The 22 T cell receptor beta chains presented below share a single source sample, sequenced in a study of T cell repertoires in cytomegalovirus infection. TCRdb processed the reads anew with MiXCR; each CDR3 protein has one entry. The sample records roughly 81,000 distinct CDR3 sequences, roughly 3.6% being singletons. The sample comprised PBMCs. Source of these receptors: a human donor in good health (CMV status not recorded). Some clones in this sample may be carry-over from other donors' samples.

Ten or more counts support this clonotype. CDR3 protein: CASSLAGGVGRSSGNQPQHF. The CDR3 bases are TGTGCCAGCAGTTTAGCAGGGGGGGTGGGTCGATCTAGCGGCAATCAGCCCCAGCATTTT. The chain links TRBV12-3 or TRBV12-4 to TRBJ1-5; possible D gene TRBD1, 6 bases. This CDR3 is built from 20 residues. The germline V and J ends were trimmed by 0 bases and 2 bases, with 23 bases remaining between them.

This clonotype has at least ten counts. The chain recombines TRBV6-6 with TRBJ1-2; the D is unclear. Trimming took 0 bases from V and 6 from J, leaving 2 bases between them. Per the germline V gene, CDR1 is MNHNY and CDR2 is SVGAGI (reference sequence). The CDR3 runs to 11 residues. The DNA of the CDR3 is TGTGCCAGCAGTTACTCAGATGGCTACACCTTC. Residues: CASSYSDGYTF.

This clonotype was found many times. The V and J genes are TRBV16 and TRBJ1-2; a possible D gene is TRBD1 (5 bases). V was clipped by 0 bases and J by 5 bases, with 7 bases between them. CDR1 and CDR2 (germline): KGHSY, FQNENV. The CDR3 totals 13 residues. The CDR3 DNA sequence: TGTGCCAGCAGCCAATCGGGGGGGTATGGCTACACCTTC. It specifies CASSQSGGYGYTF.

This clonotype was recorded a few times. The chain combines TRBV3-1 with TRBJ1-6; 9 bases are shared with TRBD1. With 5 bases clipped from V and 10 bases from J, the junction kept 6 bases outside the gene matches. Germline V lookup: CDR1 LGHDT, CDR2 YNNKEL (reference sequence). The CDR3 spans 14 residues. CDR3 loop: CASSNRGRRSPLHF. The CDR3 bases are TGTGCCAGCAGCAACAGGGGGCGCAGATCACCCCTCCACTTT.

This clonotype was observed many times. This chain uses TRBV4-2 with TRBJ2-7; D might be TRBD2 (6 bases). This CDR3 contains 14 residues. V gave up 0 bases and J gave up 4 bases, with 10 bases separating them. The germline V gene encodes CDR1 LGHNA and CDR2 YNFKEQ. The CDR3 bases are TGTGCCAGCAGCCAAGATATGGGGGGATACGAGCAGTACTTC. It specifies CASSQDMGGYEQYF.

This clonotype was counted many times. At one of its ends the junction is not consistent with the germline gene, which may arise from a read error. The genes are TRBV7-7 and TRBJ2-5; 8 bases align to TRBD2. CDR3 length: 14 amino acids. Germline V gives CDR1 SSHAT, CDR2 FNYEAQ (reference sequence). The CDR3 loop reads CASSLAGQQETQYF. The DNA of the CDR3 is TGTGCTAGCAGCTTAGCGGGACAACAAGAGACCCAGTACTTC.

This clonotype has at least ten counts. V is TRBV19 and J is TRBJ1-1; possibly TRBD1 for D (6 bases). The V gene lost 3 bases and the J gene lost 1 base, with 12 bases spanning the gap. The CDR3 contains 15 residues. CDR1 and CDR2 (germline): LNHDA, SQIVND (reference sequence). DNA for the CDR3: TGTGCCAGTAGTATTACTCCGGGGGCGAACACTGAAGCTTTCTTT. Its protein product is CASSITPGANTEAFF.

The table lists this clonotype with many counts. The rearrangement joins TRBV10-3 to TRBJ2-5, with D maybe TRBD2 (6 bases). The V gene's germline CDR1 is ENHRY and CDR2 SYGVKD. V lost 0 bases and J 2 bases, leaving 13 bases between the germline ends. CDR3 size: 16 residues. The CDR3 region is CAISESKLAIQETQYF. Written as DNA, the CDR3 is TGTGCCATCAGTGAGTCGAAGCTAGCGATTCAAGAGACCCAGTACTTC.

In this sample, this clonotype turned up many times. The chain couples TRBV7-6 to TRBJ2-2, with 8 positions matching TRBD2. Germline V gene lookup returns CDR1 SGHVS and CDR2 FNYEAQ. This CDR3 is 15 amino acids long. The ends lost 1 base at V and 4 bases at J; junction bases unmatched: 2. The CDR3 DNA follows: TGTGCCAGCAGCTTAGACGGGGGGGTCACCGGGGAGCTGTTTTTT. Translated: CASSLDGGVTGELFF.

In this sample, this clonotype turned up many times. The chain couples TRBV7-9 to TRBJ2-5, with 10 positions matching TRBD2. Germline lookup yields CDR1 SEHNR and CDR2 FQNEAQ (reference sequence). The V segment lost 6 bases and the J segment 0 bases; nucleotides outside the gene matches: 4. The CDR3 covers 15 residues. CDR3 nucleotide sequence: TGTGCCAGCAGACCGACTAGCGGGTACCAAGAGACCCAGTACTTC. Protein product: CASRPTSGYQETQYF.

In this sample, this clonotype turned up many times. The gene calls are TRBV7-2 and TRBJ2-5, with TRBD1 identical over 8 bases. Trimming removed 8 bases from V and 2 bases from J; junction bases left unmatched: 1. The length of the CDR3 is 12 residues. Germline loops: CDR1 SGHTA, CDR2 FQGNSA. As DNA, the CDR3 is TGTGCCAGCGACAGGGGTCAAGAGACCCAGTACTTC. It yields the protein CASDRGQETQYF.

This clonotype came up many times. The chain links TRBV7-8 to TRBJ2-2; D gene ambiguous. This CDR3 has 15 residues. Trimming took 4 bases from V and 3 from J, leaving 12 bases between them. Germline CDR1 reads SGHVS; CDR2 reads FQNEAQ. The CDR3 DNA reads TGTGCCAGCAGCTCTAAGACGGGTTACACCGGGGAGCTGTTTTTT. The encoded protein is CASSSKTGYTGELFF.

This clonotype was detected ten times or more. This sequence joins TRBV7-2 and TRBJ2-3; 12 positions match TRBD2. Germline trimming cut 5 bases from V and 2 bases from J; bases unmatched to any gene: 8. The CDR3 is made up of 17 amino acids. Germline loops: CDR1 SGHTA, CDR2 FQGNSA. The CDR3 DNA reads as TGTGCCAGCAGCAAAAGGACTAGCGGGGCCCTCACAGATACGCAGTATTTT. Amino acids: CASSKRTSGALTDTQYF.

This clonotype was observed at least ten times. The chain employs TRBV6-2 or TRBV6-3 and TRBJ2-4, with 7 bases fitting TRBD1. Germline CDR1 and CDR2: MNHEY and SVGEGT. V gave up 6 bases and J gave up 5 bases; unmatched junction bases: 10. CDR3 length: 15 residues. The CDR3 here is CASSKSSGGENIQYF. The CDR3 nucleotides are TGTGCCAGCAGCAAGTCGTCAGGGGGAGAAAACATTCAGTACTTC.

This clonotype came up many times. The rearrangement joins TRBV2 to TRBJ2-3; D might be TRBD2 (6 bases). The CDR3 is 17 amino acids. In germline, CDR1 is SNHLY, CDR2 FYNNEI. Trimming took 0 bases from V and 3 from J, leaving 16 bases between them. The CDR3 DNA is TGTGCCAGCAGTGAAGCGCTTGGCGGGGTAGGAACAGATACGCAGTATTTT. Translated: CASSEALGGVGTDTQYF.

This clonotype was picked up many times. The chain couples TRBV6-5 to TRBJ2-2; 7 bases match TRBD1. V gave up 7 bases and J gave up 4 bases; unmatched junction bases: 12. The CDR3 sequence is 16 residues long. Germline-derived CDR1 and CDR2 are MNHEY and SVGAGI. The CDR3 bases are TGTGCCAGCACCTTAAAGACAGGGACCCCCACCGGGGAGCTGTTTTTT. Protein product: CASTLKTGTPTGELFF.

The table lists this clonotype with many counts. The chain uses TRBV28 and TRBJ1-5; tentative D call: TRBD1 (5 bases). This CDR3 comprises 14 residues. V was shortened by 6 bases and J by 4 bases, with 13 bases between the two germline ends. CDR1 and CDR2 from the germline V gene are MDHEN and SYDVKM. CDR3: CASRGGGGNQPQHF. The CDR3 bases are TGTGCCAGCAGAGGCGGTGGGGGGAATCAGCCCCAGCATTTT.

This clonotype occurred many times. V is TRBV2 and J is TRBJ1-5; D is perhaps TRBD1 (5 bases). The CDR3 totals 13 residues. The germline V gene has CDR1 SNHLY and CDR2 FYNNEI. The V and J ends lost 0 bases and 7 bases respectively, with 7 bases between them. The CDR3 region is CASSEARAQPQHF. As DNA, the CDR3 is TGTGCCAGCAGTGAAGCCAGGGCCCAGCCCCAGCATTTT.

This clonotype was recorded many times. The J gene is TRBJ2-3, the V gene TRBV6-2 or TRBV6-3; 8 positions agree with TRBD2. Per the germline V gene, CDR1 is MNHEY and CDR2 is SVGEGT. J lost 5 bases, V lost 6 bases, and 10 bases had no gene match. The CDR3 is made up of 15 amino acids. Written as DNA, the CDR3 is TGTGCCAGCAGCTTCGGCGGGGGGCGGGGAGATACGCAGTATTTT. Its protein product is CASSFGGGRGDTQYF.

This clonotype was detected ten times or more. The chain couples TRBV7-2 to TRBJ2-1, with D possibly TRBD1 on 6 matching bases. CDR3 length equals 13 residues. The V gene's germline CDR1 is SGHTA and CDR2 FQGNSA. The V end lost 6 bases, the J end lost 10 bases, and 16 bases lay between the germline ends. CDR3 sequence (DNA): TGTGCCAGCAGGCCTATTCCCGGGACAGAGCAGTTCTTC. As protein: CASRPIPGTEQFF.

This clonotype was recorded at least ten times. The chain recombines TRBV6-6 with TRBJ1-1; possible D gene TRBD1, 5 bases. V was trimmed by 7 bases and J by 10 bases, leaving 13 bases between them. This CDR3 spans 11 amino acids. Germline V gene lookup returns CDR1 MNHNY and CDR2 SVGAGI (reference sequence). The CDR3 nucleotides are TGTGCCAGCATGGAGACAGAAGGAGCTTTCTTT. Translating gives CASMETEGAFF.

This clonotype was observed many times. This chain uses TRBV7-3 with TRBJ2-7; 10 nucleotides match TRBD1. Germline assignment: CDR1 SGHTA and CDR2 FQGTGA. The length of the CDR3 is 17 residues. The junction had 7 bases not matched to a gene; V was cut back by 0 bases and J by 2 bases. The DNA for the CDR3 is TGTGCCAGCAGCTTAACGAGTACCGGGACAGGGGCCTACGAGCAGTACTTC. It is translated as CASSLTSTGTGAYEQYF.